A single sample gave rise to the 11 T cell receptor beta chains below, sequenced in a study of post-analysis software for immune sequencing data. Study-level findings and limits: About five TRBV segments, including TRBV5-6, TRBV5-1 and TRBV20-1, were more frequent in patients than controls.

TCR beta cDNA libraries included unique molecular identifiers. Each CDR3 protein gets one entry after TCRdb re-called the PCR reads with MiXCR. The table has around 700,000 distinct CDR3 sequences, roughly three fifths seen once. Their cognate antigens are unknown. Sequencing was done on a sample of blood. The receptors here all came from a girl aged 2 to 9 with multiple sclerosis.

The V call is TRBV5-5, the J call TRBJ2-7, with TRBD1 matching 10 bases. The J call may be wrong; the DNA end is better matched by TRBJ2-5. The CDR3 spans 16 residues. Germline assignment: CDR1 SGHKS and CDR2 YYEKEE (reference sequence). The DNA of the CDR3 is TGTGCCAGCAGTTTTCGGGACAGGGGTCATGGAGAGACCCAGTACTTC. This translates into CASSFRDRGHGETQYF.

In nucleotides, the CDR3 is TGTGCCAGCAGTACTACAGGGGGTAGGAGCAATCAGCCCCAGCATTTT. The encoded protein is CASSTTGGRSNQPQHF. The chain employs TRBV12-3 or TRBV12-4 and TRBJ1-5; 8 bases match TRBD1. The CDR3 consists of 16 residues. The junction had 7 bases not matched to a gene; V was cut back by 5 bases and J by 1 base.

This chain uses TRBV25-1 with TRBJ1-2; unclear D gene. Germline V gives CDR1 MGHDK, CDR2 SYGVNS. The CDR3 consists of 15 residues. The V end was cut by 0 bases, the J end by 8 bases, with 16 bases between. The CDR3 DNA is TGTGCCAGCAGTGAATATTTAAAAGGGAGCTGCGGCTACACCTTC. Residues: CASSEYLKGSCGYTF.

This clonotype was seen a few times. CDR3 bases: TGTGCCATCAGGACTACCGGCACAGATACGCAGTATTTT. Translated: CAIRTTGTDTQYF. J is TRBJ2-3 and V is TRBV10-3; D is possibly TRBD2 (5 bases). The CDR3 sequence is 13 residues long. The germline CDR1 and CDR2 sequences are ENHRY and SYGVKD. V lost 6 bases, J lost 1 base, and 8 bases lay in between.

The chain carries TRBV5-1 and TRBJ2-1, with D perhaps being TRBD1 or TRBD2 (5 bases each). This CDR3 spans 14 amino acids. The V end was cut by 4 bases, the J end by 1 base, with 9 bases between. Germline CDR1 reads SGHRS; CDR2 reads YFSETQ. In DNA form, the CDR3 reads TGCGCCAGCAGCACAGGACTGTCCTACAATGAGCAGTTCTTC. Translating gives CASSTGLSYNEQFF.

The chain couples TRBV20-1 to TRBJ2-4; 8 bases align to TRBD1. The germline gives CDR1 DFQATT, CDR2 SNEGSKA (reference sequence). The CDR3 extends over 16 amino acids. V shed 2 bases and J 3 bases; nucleotides not matched to a gene: 9. The CDR3 sequence is CSARPWTGTGKNIQYF. In nucleotides, the CDR3 is TGCAGTGCTAGACCATGGACAGGGACAGGCAAAAACATTCAGTACTTC.

This chain joins TRBV18 and TRBJ2-7; 8 bases fit TRBD2. The CDR3 runs to 16 residues. In germline, CDR1 is KGHSH, CDR2 LQKENI. V gave up 1 base and J gave up 3 bases; unmatched junction bases: 8. Here the CDR3 DNA reads TGTGCCAGCTCACCACTAGCGGGATCCGACTTCTACGAGCAGTACTTC. Protein sequence: CASSPLAGSDFYEQYF.

The chain employs TRBV4-1 and TRBJ2-5; D unresolved. CDR1 and CDR2 from the germline V gene are MGHRA and YSYEKL. This CDR3 is 15 amino acids long. Trimming left V 2 bases short and J 0 bases short, with 10 bases between. This CDR3 is CASSQMGRNQETQYF. In DNA form, the CDR3 reads TGCGCCAGCAGCCAAATGGGCAGGAACCAAGAGACCCAGTACTTC.

The chain has TRBV7-3 and TRBJ2-7, with D possibly matching TRBD2 (6 bases). Germline V gives CDR1 SGHTA, CDR2 FQGTGA. Trimming stripped 5 bases from V and 4 bases from J, with 18 bases between. The CDR3 is made up of 15 amino acids. The CDR3 here is CASSTGGGSRYEQYF. As DNA, the CDR3 is TGTGCCAGCAGCACCGGGGGAGGTTCCAGATACGAGCAGTACTTC.

This clonotype has just one count. The chain joins TRBV6-6 to TRBJ1-1; D may be TRBD1 (5 bases). The CDR3 has 12 amino acids. Per the germline V gene, CDR1 is MNHNY and CDR2 is SVGAGI (reference sequence). Trimming stripped 7 bases from V and 4 bases from J, with 10 bases between. The CDR3, as DNA: TGTGCCAGCAACCAGGGAGGCACTGAAGCTTTCTTT. Its protein product is CASNQGGTEAFF.

Here the CDR3 DNA reads TGTGCCACCAGCAGAGATCAGGGGGCCGCTTCTGATACGCAGTATTTT. Translating it yields CATSRDQGAASDTQYF. The V and J genes are TRBV15 and TRBJ2-3; 8 bases fit TRBD1. V was pared by 0 bases and J by 6 bases, with 8 bases of the junction left unmatched. Germline V lookup: CDR1 LNHNV, CDR2 YYDKDF (reference sequence). The CDR3 is 16 residues long.